This passage covers 14 T cell receptor beta chains from one sample sequenced in a study of glioma-infiltrating T cells after dendritic cell vaccination. Some clones are missing from TCRdb's copy, which holds only in-frame ones; the method was immunoSEQ multiplex PCR. The sample lists over 55,000 clones, under 90% seen once, with around 8% in the top ten. Source: blood, taken before dendritic cell vaccination. All receptors come from a human donor with glioblastoma.

V usage is TRBV27 and J usage is TRBJ1-5; D is unresolved. The V gene's germline CDR1 is MNHEY and CDR2 SMNVEV (reference sequence). The CDR3 is made up of 15 amino acids. V lost 1 base and J 0 bases, leaving 7 bases between the germline ends. The CDR3 loop is CASSLYGDSNQPQHF. The DNA of the CDR3 is TGTGCCAGCAGTTTATACGGGGATAGCAATCAGCCCCAGCATTTT.

The chain carries TRBV9 and TRBJ1-1; 10 nucleotides align to TRBD1. Trimming took 4 bases from V and 0 from J; bases not matched to a gene: 9. Germline V gene data show CDR1 as SGDLS and CDR2 as YYNGEE. This CDR3 is 17 amino acids long. The CDR3 coding sequence is TGTGCCAGCAGCTCTAGGGGGGGGACAGGGGTGAACACTGAAGCTTTCTTT. Translation gives CASSSRGGTGVNTEAFF.

This chain uses TRBV6-6 with TRBJ1-2; 8 bases line up with TRBD1. V lost 9 bases and J lost 4; bases outside the gene matches: 1. The CDR3 spans 11 residues. Germline V gives CDR1 MNHNY, CDR2 SVGAGI (reference sequence). CDR3 in DNA: TGTGCCAGTGACAGGGGCTATGGCTACACCTTC. Translated, it gives CASDRGYGYTF.

This clone came up once. The chain combines TRBV4-2 with TRBJ1-1; TRBD1 matches at 8 bases. This CDR3 is 17 amino acids long. Germline CDR1 and CDR2: LGHNA and YNFKEQ. The junction had 11 bases not matched to a gene; V was cut back by 4 bases and J by 1 base. The CDR3 here is CASSPRHGTGPNTEAFF. The CDR3 coding sequence is TGTGCCAGCAGCCCAAGACACGGGACAGGCCCGAACACTGAAGCTTTCTTT.

The chain combines TRBV7-8 with TRBJ1-5; the D is unclear. CDR3 size: 20 residues. From germline, CDR1 is SGHVS and CDR2 FQNEAQ. The V gene lost 3 bases and the J gene lost 0 bases, with 24 bases spanning the gap. The CDR3 sequence: CASSFFPRVVGGPSNQPQHF. The DNA for the CDR3 is TGTGCCAGCAGCTTTTTCCCCCGGGTTGTTGGAGGACCTAGCAATCAGCCCCAGCATTTT.

This rearrangement joins TRBV30 to TRBJ2-2; 7 nucleotides align to TRBD1. The CDR3 spans 15 residues. V was clipped by 2 bases and J by 7 bases; unmatched bases: 10. Germline V gene sequence: CDR1 GTSNPN, CDR2 SVGIG (reference sequence). CDR3 in amino acids: CAWSNRGQIGGELFF. The CDR3 DNA is TGTGCCTGGAGTAATAGGGGGCAAATTGGCGGGGAGCTGTTTTTT.

V is TRBV9 and J is TRBJ1-4, with D maybe TRBD1 (5 bases). This CDR3 spans 16 amino acids. CDR1 is SGDLS and CDR2 is YYNGEE in the germline V gene. Trimming shortened V by 0 bases and J by 4 bases, and 13 bases separated the two germline ends. CDR3 sequence reads: CASSVEPTADNEKLFF. For the CDR3, the DNA is TGTGCCAGCAGCGTAGAGCCGACAGCTGATAATGAAAAACTGTTTTTT.

The V and J genes are TRBV5-6 and TRBJ1-1; 10 bases agree with TRBD1. The germline CDR1 and CDR2 sequences are SGHDT and YYEEEE. V gave up 4 bases and J gave up 6 bases; unmatched junction bases: 12. CDR3 length: 16 amino acids. CDR3 bases: TGTGCCAGCAGCAGCTTATATCGGGACAGGGGAGCTGAAGCTTTCTTT. It yields the protein CASSSLYRDRGAEAFF.

This chain connects TRBV7-9 to TRBJ1-6, with D unresolved. Trimming removed 2 bases from V and 7 bases from J, with 3 bases in between. The length of the CDR3 is 12 residues. Per germline, CDR1 SEHNR and CDR2 FQNEAQ (reference sequence). The chain's CDR3 is CASSLSNSPLHF. The CDR3 nucleotides are TGTGCCAGCAGCTTATCGAATTCACCCCTCCACTTT.

This chain's CDR3 is CANPRLRDSPPEQYF. The CDR3 region has the DNA TGTGCCAACCCACGCCTTCGGGATTCCCCCCCCGAGCAGTACTTC. The gene calls are TRBV19 and TRBJ2-7; possible D gene TRBD2, 5 bases. The germline V gene encodes CDR1 LNHDA and CDR2 SQIVND (reference sequence). There are 15 residues in the CDR3. V was shortened by 10 bases and J by 6 bases, with 25 bases between the two germline ends.

The rearrangement joins TRBV5-1 to TRBJ2-1; D possibly corresponds to TRBD2 (6 bases). V dropped 3 bases and J dropped 6 bases, with 16 bases sitting between them. The V gene's germline CDR1 is SGHRS and CDR2 YFSETQ. The CDR3 is 15 residues long. As DNA, the CDR3 is TGCGCCAGCAGCTCCGGCCCCGGGGGAAGCAATGAGCAGTTCTTC. The encoded protein is CASSSGPGGSNEQFF. The full variable domain, with the rest looked up from reference TRBV5-1 and TRBJ2-1, is KAGVTQTPRYLIKTRGQQVTLSCSPISGHRSVSWYQQTPGQGLQFLFEYFSETQRNKGNFPGRFSGRQFSNSRSEMNVSTLELGDSALYLCASSSGPGGSNEQFFGPGTRLTVL.

This clone was recorded once. The CDR3 region is CSAILNTEAFF. The CDR3 bases are TGCAGTGCTATCTTGAACACTGAAGCTTTCTTT. This chain joins TRBV20-1 and TRBJ1-1, with D unclear. The CDR3 contains 11 residues. Germline CDR1 is DFQATT and CDR2 is SNEGSKA (reference sequence). V was trimmed by 4 bases and J by 0 bases, leaving 3 bases between them.

The chain combines TRBV7-3 with TRBJ1-5; the D gene is possibly TRBD1 (6 bases). The V and J ends lost 5 bases and 5 bases respectively, with 16 bases between them. Germline V gives CDR1 SGHTA, CDR2 FQGTGA. The CDR3 extends over 15 amino acids. The CDR3 reads CASSQNRVLDQPQHF. The CDR3 nucleotides are TGTGCCAGCAGCCAGAACAGGGTACTGGATCAGCCCCAGCATTTT. Variable domain in full (rest from reference TRBV7-3 and TRBJ1-5): GAGVSQTPSNKVTEKGKYVELRCDPISGHTALYWYRQSLGQGPEFLIYFQGTGAADDSGLPNDRFFAVRPEGSVSTLKIQRTERGDSAVYLCASSQNRVLDQPQHFGDGTRLSIL.

The chain uses TRBV6-1 and TRBJ1-1; 11 bases fit TRBD1. Germline trimming cut 5 bases from V and 5 bases from J; bases unmatched to any gene: 7. The V gene's germline CDR1 is MNHNS and CDR2 SASEGT. This CDR3 comprises 15 residues. CDR3 bases: TGTGCCAGCAGTTCGGACAGGGGGCTTCGAACTGAAGCTTTCTTT. Amino acids: CASSSDRGLRTEAFF.